These 22 T cell receptor beta chains came from one sample sequenced in a study of blood T cell repertoires in COVID-19. Libraries were prepared by immunoSEQ multiplex PCR; TCRdb keeps only in-frame clonotypes and omits some of them. The table records around 250,000 clones, roughly nine tenths of them present only once. Specimen: peripheral blood. The receptors were gathered from a woman between 35 and 50 years old who had recovered from COVID-19.

The chain is built from TRBV7-8 and TRBJ2-5, with TRBD2 identical over 8 bases. CDR1 and CDR2 from the germline V gene are SGHVS and FQNEAQ. Trimming at V came to 1 base and at J to 3 bases, leaving 10 bases not matched to a gene. The CDR3 loop spans 17 amino acids. The CDR3, as DNA: TGTGCCAGCAGCTTAGATTCACAGCGGGAGTTAAAAGAGACCCAGTACTTC. Its translation is CASSLDSQRELKETQYF. The full variable domain, with the rest looked up from reference TRBV7-8 and TRBJ2-5, is GAGVSQSPRYKVAKRGQDVALRCDPISGHVSLFWYQQALGQGPEFLTYFQNEAQLDKSGLPSDRFFAERPEGSVSTLKIQRTQQEDSAVYLCASSLDSQRELKETQYFGPGTRLLVL.

V and J are TRBV28 and TRBJ2-2; 9 bases map to TRBD2. Germline values: CDR1 MDHEN, CDR2 SYDVKM. Trimming cost V 8 bases and J 4 bases; bases outside gene matches: 8. The CDR3 has 15 amino acids. CDR3 protein: CASEGASGITGELFF. CDR3 in DNA: TGTGCCAGCGAGGGCGCTAGCGGGATCACCGGGGAGCTGTTTTTT.

V gene TRBV18 combines with J gene TRBJ1-5; perhaps TRBD1 as D (5 bases). Trimming removed 5 bases at V and 2 bases at J, with 10 bases between. Germline CDR1 reads KGHSH; CDR2 reads LQKENI. This CDR3 contains 14 residues. Written as DNA, the CDR3 is TGTGCCAGCTCAGGGGCCGACCGCAATCAGCCCCAGCATTTT. It encodes CASSGADRNQPQHF.

This clone has more than one count but fewer than ten. This chain links TRBV4-1 with TRBJ2-7, with TRBD2 as a possible D gene (6 bases). This CDR3 region has 16 residues. Germline CDR1 MGHRA, CDR2 YSYEKL. V lost 2 bases, J lost 3 bases, and 17 bases lay in between. The CDR3 here is CASSQSSVESVYEQYF. The CDR3 nucleotides read TGCGCCAGCAGCCAATCTAGCGTCGAGAGTGTCTACGAGCAGTACTTC.

The chain has TRBV3-1 (or the pseudogene TRBV3-2) and TRBJ2-5; D not resolved. The CDR3 covers 11 residues. Trimming left V 3 bases short and J 6 bases short, with 5 bases between. CDR1 and CDR2 from the germline V gene are LGHDT and YNNKEL (reference sequence). The CDR3, as DNA: TGTGCCAGCAGCCATCTCCAGACCCAGTACTTC. It yields the protein CASSHLQTQYF.

The genes are TRBV7-9 and TRBJ2-3; the match to TRBD1 covers 7 bases. Looked up from germline, CDR1 is SEHNR and CDR2 is FQNEAQ (reference sequence). There are 16 residues in the CDR3. Trimming removed 1 base from V and 2 bases from J; junction bases left unmatched: 6. The CDR3 loop reads CASSLGRQGITDTQYF. DNA for the CDR3: TGTGCCAGCAGCTTAGGACGACAGGGAATCACAGATACGCAGTATTTT. Using reference TRBV7-9 and TRBJ2-3 for the parts outside the CDR3, the full variable domain is DTGVSQNPRHKITKRGQNVTFRCDPISEHNRLYWYRQTLGQGPEFLTYFQNEAQLEKSRLLSDRFSAERPKGSFSTLEIQRTEQGDSAMYLCASSLGRQGITDTQYFGPGTRLTVL.

The rearrangement joins TRBV2 to TRBJ2-7; 10 bases agree with TRBD1. CDR1 is SNHLY and CDR2 is FYNNEI in the germline V gene. Trimming took 5 bases from V and 4 from J; bases not matched to a gene: 8. The length of the CDR3 is 15 residues. CDR3 amino acids: CASSPRDRGGYEQYF. The CDR3 DNA reads as TGTGCCAGCAGTCCCCGGGACAGGGGAGGTTACGAGCAGTACTTC.

The chain recombines TRBV29-1 with TRBJ2-1; 9 bases are shared with TRBD2. From germline, CDR1 is SQVTM and CDR2 ANQGSEA. CDR3 length equals 13 residues. J lost 7 bases, V lost 7 bases, and 8 bases had no gene match. The CDR3 DNA is TGCAGCGCAAGGACTAGCGCGAGGAATGAGCAGTTCTTC. Protein: CSARTSARNEQFF.

The chain joins TRBV27 to TRBJ2-5; 11 positions match TRBD2. The germline V gene encodes CDR1 MNHEY and CDR2 SMNVEV (reference sequence). The CDR3 contains 17 residues. The J segment lost 5 bases and the V segment lost 6 bases, leaving 14 bases of the junction unmatched. CDR3 DNA sequence: TGTGCCAGCAGACCACAGACTAGCGGGACCGGTGGGGAGACCCAGTACTTC. Translated, it gives CASRPQTSGTGGETQYF.

This chain joins TRBV7-9 and TRBJ2-2; 7 bases agree with TRBD2. The ends lost 1 base at V and 5 bases at J; junction bases unmatched: 7. Germline loops: CDR1 SEHNR, CDR2 FQNEAQ (reference sequence). This CDR3 region has 16 residues. CDR3 DNA sequence: TGTGCCAGCAGCTTAGTGGGCGGGAGTGTGACCGGGGAGCTGTTTTTT. Translation: CASSLVGGSVTGELFF.

This clone was recorded a few times. This chain connects TRBV29-1 to TRBJ2-7, with TRBD2 as a possible D gene (6 bases). The CDR3 consists of 13 residues. The V end lost 7 bases, the J end lost 2 bases, and 15 bases lay between the germline ends. Looked up from germline, CDR1 is SQVTM and CDR2 is ANQGSEA. The CDR3 sequence is CSATTSSAYEQYF. The DNA for the CDR3 is TGCAGCGCAACGACTAGTTCCGCCTACGAGCAGTACTTC.

The J gene is TRBJ1-5, the V gene TRBV19, with 8 bases identical to TRBD1. Trimming at V came to 5 bases and at J to 3 bases, leaving 9 bases not matched to a gene. CDR3 length equals 16 residues. Germline assignment: CDR1 LNHDA and CDR2 SQIVND (reference sequence). CDR3 DNA sequence: TGTGCCAGTAGTTCGCTCGGACAGGGCCCCAATCAGCCCCAGCATTTT. It specifies CASSSLGQGPNQPQHF.

This clone was seen more than once but under ten times. The rearrangement joins TRBV19 to TRBJ1-1, with D unresolved. Trimming took off 5 bases at V and 3 bases at J, with 10 bases between the two ends. Germline values: CDR1 LNHDA, CDR2 SQIVND (reference sequence). The length of the CDR3 is 13 residues. The CDR3 DNA reads TGTGCCAGTAGTTTTCGAGGGCACACTGAAGCTTTCTTT. This gives the protein CASSFRGHTEAFF.

Only one count was recorded for this clone. The chain uses TRBV30 and TRBJ1-6; TRBD1 aligns across 11 bases. Looked up from germline, CDR1 is GTSNPN and CDR2 is SVGIG (reference sequence). The CDR3 length is 15 residues. J was trimmed by 9 bases and V by 1 base; bases with no gene match: 5. CDR3 bases: TGTGCCTGGAGTGCCTGGGACAGGGGGAGTTCACCCCTCCACTTT. The encoded protein is CAWSAWDRGSSPLHF. The full variable domain, completed using reference TRBV30 and TRBJ1-6, is SQTIHQWPATLVQPVGSPLSLECTVEGTSNPNLYWYRQAAGRGLQLLFYSVGIGQISSEVPQNLSASRPQDRQFILSSKKLLLSDSGFYLCAWSAWDRGSSPLHFGNGTRLTVT.

The chain combines TRBV2 with TRBJ2-7; 7 bases map to TRBD2. CDR1 is SNHLY, CDR2 FYNNEI, per germline. The CDR3 spans 15 residues. Unmatched junction bases numbered 8, after V lost 4 bases and J lost 2 bases. As DNA, the CDR3 is TGTGCCAGCAGTGGGGTAGCGGGTGGGACCTACGAGCAGTACTTC. Translation gives CASSGVAGGTYEQYF.

The chain links TRBV6-5 to TRBJ2-7; 7 bases line up with TRBD2. Germline values: CDR1 MNHEY, CDR2 SVGAGI. The CDR3 totals 14 residues. Trimming cost V 6 bases and J 6 bases; bases outside gene matches: 11. The CDR3 is CASSPSGIGIEQYF. The CDR3 coding sequence is TGTGCCAGCAGCCCGAGCGGGATTGGGATCGAGCAGTACTTC.

CDR3 sequence reads: CASSRRTNQETQYF. Written as DNA, the CDR3 is TGTGCCAGCAGCCGGAGGACTAATCAAGAGACCCAGTACTTC. This rearrangement joins TRBV3-1 (or the pseudogene TRBV3-2) to TRBJ2-5; tentatively, D is TRBD2 (6 bases). The germline gives CDR1 LGHDT, CDR2 YNNKEL (reference sequence). This CDR3 comprises 14 residues. Trimming stripped 4 bases from V and 2 bases from J, with 11 bases between.

The chain recombines TRBV24-1 with TRBJ2-5; 8 nucleotides align to TRBD1. The CDR3 spans 14 residues. The V gene end was trimmed by 7 bases and the J gene end by 2 bases; junction bases not matched to a gene: 5. Germline-derived CDR1 and CDR2 are KGHDR and SFDVKD. The CDR3 DNA is TGTGCCACCAGAGGGACAGGATCGCAAGAGACCCAGTACTTC. Protein: CATRGTGSQETQYF.

V is TRBV19 and J is TRBJ2-5; D not certain. Germline CDR1 is LNHDA and CDR2 is SQIVND (reference sequence). Deletions cut 2 bases from V and 4 bases from J, with 8 bases between. This CDR3 spans 13 amino acids. The CDR3: CASSISQIETQYF. In nucleotides, the CDR3 is TGTGCCAGTAGTATATCGCAGATAGAGACCCAGTACTTC.

The V and J genes are TRBV27 and TRBJ1-2; 9 bases agree with TRBD1. The germline CDR1 and CDR2 sequences are MNHEY and SMNVEV (reference sequence). This CDR3 region has 14 residues. V shed 4 bases and J 6 bases; nucleotides not matched to a gene: 6. In DNA form, the CDR3 reads TGTGCCAGCAGTTCACAACAGGGGGCAGATGGCTACACCTTC. Encoded protein: CASSSQQGADGYTF.

The rearrangement uses TRBV3-1 (or the pseudogene TRBV3-2) and TRBJ2-7; no clear D. CDR3 length equals 16 residues. In germline, CDR1 is LGHDT, CDR2 YNNKEL (reference sequence). The ends were cut back, 0 bases at V and 2 bases at J, with 14 bases in the middle. CDR3 in amino acids: CASSQDPSYHPYEQYF. CDR3 coding DNA: TGTGCCAGCAGCCAAGATCCGAGTTACCATCCCTACGAGCAGTACTTC.

The chain combines TRBV24-1 with TRBJ2-1, with a weak D call TRBD2 (7 bases). CDR1 is KGHDR and CDR2 is SFDVKD in the germline V gene. CDR3 length equals 16 residues. V was trimmed by 3 bases and J by 6 bases, leaving 17 bases between them. CDR3 nucleotides: TGTGCCACCAGTGATGTTATGGCGGGGGCTTCCAATGAGCAGTTCTTC. Translating gives CATSDVMAGASNEQFF.